This TCR beta chain was documented in a study of response to subunit inactivated influenza vaccine. Many counts were recorded for this clonotype. The CDR3 spans 17 residues. Germline loops: CDR1 ENHRY, CDR2 SYGVKD. J lost 0 bases, V lost 0 bases, and 5 bases had no gene match. MiXCR, applied by TCRdb to the RT-PCR reads, yields one record per CDR3 protein. The sample contains about 540,000 distinct CDR3 sequences, under 30% of which appear only once. These data were likewise used in another study, on T cells expressing NK-cell markers. That work states: Production of TCR beta cDNA relied on 5'RACE template switching with UMIs. HCMV serostatus: most of the eight sequenced donors positive, one negative.

This chain uses TRBV10-3 with TRBJ2-3; 8 nucleotides align to TRBD2. This clonotype was sampled from a man in his fifties or sixties who received an inactivated influenza vaccine. The sample consisted of CD4+ T cells sorted from PBMCs, taken roughly 12 days after vaccination. CDR3 nucleotide sequence: TGTGCCATCAGTGAGTCCCCTAGCGGGTCTAGCACAGATACGCAGTATTTT. It yields the protein CAISESPSGSSTDTQYF.